This T cell receptor (beta chain) appears in the sequencing data of a study of PD-1 blockade in classical Hodgkin lymphoma. This clone was seen only a few times. Assay: immunoSEQ multiplex PCR; the TCRdb copy retains only in-frame clones and omits some. The sample lists 30,000 to 50,000 clones, 77% occurring once. The time point denotes: cycle 4 day 1 (C4D1), after 6 weeks of nivolumab. All patients experienced relapse after autologous stem cell transplantation, and brentuximab vedotin exposure was variable. V lost 5 bases to trimming and J lost 5 bases, with 13 bases between them. This CDR3 spans 14 amino acids. Germline values: CDR1 LNHDA, CDR2 SQIVND (reference sequence).

The chain joins TRBV19 to TRBJ1-5; no clear D. The source is a human donor with classical Hodgkin lymphoma. The sample consisted of peripheral blood mononuclear cells (PBMCs), taken before the fourth cycle of nivolumab. CDR3 DNA sequence: TGTGCCAGTAGTCTCCAAGTCTGGGATCAGCCCCAGCATTTT. This encodes CASSLQVWDQPQHF. Variable domain in full (rest from reference TRBV19 and TRBJ1-5): DGGITQSPKYLFRKEGQNVTLSCEQNLNHDAMYWYRQDPGQGLRLIYYSQIVNDFQKGDIAEGYSVSREKKESFPLTVTSAQKNPTAFYLCASSLQVWDQPQHFGDGTRLSIL.